What follows are 18 T cell receptor beta chains derived from one specimen sequenced in a study of blood T cell repertoires in COVID-19. The protocol was immunoSEQ multiplex PCR, while the TCRdb copy is restricted to in-frame clones and leaves out a portion. The data show roughly 700,000 clones, 70% to 90% seen once. The sample was peripheral blood. The source is a woman between 18 and 30 years old with acute or convalescent COVID-19.

Of note for this clone: Distinct nucleotide sequences in the sample also encode this CDR3. The rearrangement links TRBV4-3 to TRBJ1-1; TRBD1 is a possible D gene (5 bases). V was clipped by 0 bases and J by 0 bases, with 8 bases between them. CDR3 length: 15 residues. CDR1 and CDR2 from the germline V gene are LGHNA and YSLEER. The CDR3 DNA follows: TGCGCCAGCAGCCAAGATAGACAGCTGAACACTGAAGCTTTCTTT. Its translation is CASSQDRQLNTEAFF.

This clone showed up just once. This chain connects TRBV9 to TRBJ2-7; 7 bases align to TRBD1. This CDR3 has 14 residues. Germline V CDR1 and CDR2: SGDLS, YYNGEE. The V segment lost 3 bases and the J segment 3 bases; nucleotides outside the gene matches: 6. CDR3 sequence (DNA): TGTGCCAGCAGCGGAAGACAGGGTATCTACGAGCAGTACTTC. Protein sequence: CASSGRQGIYEQYF.

This clone has only one observation. The chain combines TRBV9 with TRBJ1-3; D might be TRBD1 (5 bases). The CDR3 is made up of 14 amino acids. From germline, CDR1 is SGDLS and CDR2 YYNGEE. V lost 3 bases, J lost 4 bases, and 11 bases lay in between. CDR3: CASSDRQQGNTIYF. The CDR3 DNA sequence: TGTGCCAGCAGCGACAGGCAGCAAGGAAACACCATATATTTT. The full variable domain, in which reference TRBV9 and TRBJ1-3 provide the parts outside the CDR3, is DSGVTQTPKHLITATGQRVTLRCSPRSGDLSVYWYQQSLDQGLQFLIQYYNGEERAKGNILERFSAQQFPDLHSELNLSSLELGDSALYFCASSDRQQGNTIYFGEGSWLTVV.

CDR3 loop: CASSPTGPNEYGYTF. The DNA of the CDR3 is TGTGCCAGCAGTCCGACAGGGCCTAACGAGTATGGCTACACCTTC. V gene TRBV6-5 combines with J gene TRBJ1-2; 7 bases fit TRBD1. J gave up 5 bases and V 5 bases, and 11 bases lay outside the gene matches. This CDR3 has 15 residues. The germline CDR1 and CDR2 sequences are MNHEY and SVGAGI.

V usage is TRBV30 and J usage is TRBJ1-2, with D maybe TRBD1 (6 bases). Germline-derived CDR1 and CDR2 are GTSNPN and SVGIG (reference sequence). The germline V and J ends were trimmed by 0 bases and 0 bases, with 20 bases remaining between them. The CDR3 has 18 amino acids. Here the CDR3 reads CAWSVPGAQGRANYGYTF. The DNA of the CDR3 is TGTGCCTGGAGTGTACCTGGGGCCCAGGGGAGAGCTAACTATGGCTACACCTTC.

This clone has just a few counts. This chain connects TRBV7-9 to TRBJ1-6, with TRBD1 matching over 7 bases. The germline CDR1 and CDR2 sequences are SEHNR and FQNEAQ (reference sequence). V shed 5 bases and J 4 bases; nucleotides not matched to a gene: 23. The CDR3 runs to 21 residues. CDR3 sequence: CASSKTYDRAEWWLYNSPLHF. CDR3 DNA sequence: TGTGCCAGCAGCAAAACCTACGACAGGGCCGAGTGGTGGCTTTATAATTCACCCCTCCACTTT. Together with reference TRBV7-9 and TRBJ1-6, the CDR3 gives the full variable domain: DTGVSQNPRHKITKRGQNVTFRCDPISEHNRLYWYRQTLGQGPEFLTYFQNEAQLEKSRLLSDRFSAERPKGSFSTLEIQRTEQGDSAMYLCASSKTYDRAEWWLYNSPLHFGNGTRLTVT.

The gene calls are TRBV10-3 and TRBJ1-2, with TRBD1 identical over 7 bases. CDR1 is ENHRY, CDR2 SYGVKD, per germline. CDR3 length: 14 residues. V lost 0 bases, J lost 8 bases, and 6 bases stayed unmatched. The CDR3 loop reads CAISESRGREGYTF. The DNA for the CDR3 is TGTGCCATCAGTGAGTCGAGGGGGCGCGAGGGCTACACCTTC.

The sample holds one count of this clone. V gene TRBV9 combines with J gene TRBJ1-2; 8 nucleotides match TRBD1. Germline V gene sequence: CDR1 SGDLS, CDR2 YYNGEE. The CDR3 totals 17 residues. With V trimmed by 4 bases and J by 0 bases, 11 bases remained unmatched. CDR3: CASSPRTGTPPNYGYTF. The DNA of the CDR3 is TGTGCCAGCAGCCCACGGACAGGGACCCCGCCTAACTATGGCTACACCTTC.

The chain is built from TRBV5-1 and TRBJ1-6; D may be TRBD1 (6 bases). The CDR3 is made up of 16 amino acids. V lost 0 bases and J 10 bases, leaving 17 bases between the germline ends. Germline-derived CDR1 and CDR2 are SGHRS and YFSETQ. The CDR3: CASSLDHTGSGSPLHF. CDR3 bases: TGCGCCAGCAGCTTGGACCATACAGGGTCTGGCTCACCCCTCCACTTT.

CDR3 sequence reads: CASSFTGQGDTEAFF. In DNA form, the CDR3 reads TGCGCCAGCAGCTTCACGGGACAGGGAGACACTGAAGCTTTCTTT. The chain joins TRBV5-1 to TRBJ1-1; 9 bases match TRBD1. The CDR3 contains 15 residues. Germline CDR1 and CDR2: SGHRS and YFSETQ. After removal of 2 bases from V and 3 bases from J, the junction contained 5 bases not matched to a gene.

The V call is TRBV24-1, the J call TRBJ2-2; D is perhaps TRBD2 (6 bases). V lost 3 bases, J lost 3 bases, and 10 bases lay in between. Germline V CDR1 and CDR2: KGHDR, SFDVKD. This CDR3 is 15 amino acids long. Written as DNA, the CDR3 is TGTGCCACCAGTGATACCGGGACTGACACCGGGGAGCTGTTTTTT. Its translation is CATSDTGTDTGELFF.

This clone showed up just once. The chain employs TRBV5-4 and TRBJ2-5; D not resolved. The V gene's germline CDR1 is SGHNT and CDR2 YYREEE (reference sequence). V was trimmed by 2 bases and J by 1 base, leaving 9 bases between them. This CDR3 contains 14 residues. The CDR3 is CASSLRRVQETQYF. CDR3 bases: TGTGCCAGCAGCTTAAGGAGAGTCCAAGAGACCCAGTACTTC.

V usage is TRBV3-1 (or the pseudogene TRBV3-2) and J usage is TRBJ2-1; 7 bases are shared with TRBD1. The CDR3 sequence is 20 residues long. Germline V gene sequence: CDR1 LGHDT, CDR2 YNNKEL (reference sequence). J was trimmed by 0 bases and V by 0 bases; bases with no gene match: 14. Here the CDR3 DNA reads TGTGCCAGCAGCCAAGAATTGGACAGGCTGACTACCGGCTCCTACAATGAGCAGTTCTTC. It encodes CASSQELDRLTTGSYNEQFF.

The chain recombines TRBV7-9 with TRBJ1-1, with 7 bases fitting TRBD1. The V segment lost 1 base and the J segment 0 bases; nucleotides outside the gene matches: 2. CDR3 size: 15 residues. The germline gives CDR1 SEHNR, CDR2 FQNEAQ (reference sequence). The CDR3 sequence: CASSLDRGMNTEAFF. The CDR3 DNA is TGTGCCAGCAGCTTAGACAGGGGAATGAACACTGAAGCTTTCTTT.

This clone has just one count. The V call is TRBV12-3 or TRBV12-4, the J call TRBJ1-2; 7 nucleotides agree with TRBD1. The junction had 4 bases not matched to a gene; V was cut back by 8 bases and J by 4 bases. This CDR3 is 12 amino acids long. The CDR3 sequence is CASLGTAYGYTF. In nucleotides, the CDR3 is TGTGCCAGCCTTGGGACAGCCTATGGCTACACCTTC.

The rearrangement joins TRBV5-1 to TRBJ1-2; TRBD1 might be the D (6 bases). This CDR3 comprises 15 residues. Trimming shortened V by 0 bases and J by 4 bases, and 13 bases separated the two germline ends. The germline CDR1 and CDR2 sequences are SGHRS and YFSETQ. CDR3 region: CASSLEQGNIYGYTF. In DNA, the CDR3 is TGCGCCAGCAGCTTGGAACAGGGAAACATCTATGGCTACACCTTC.

The chain carries TRBV6-1 and TRBJ1-1; TRBD1 might be the D (5 bases). V was clipped by 3 bases and J by 0 bases, with 11 bases between them. The CDR3 totals 15 residues. CDR1 and CDR2 (germline): MNHNS, SASEGT. The CDR3 is CASSEPRQLNTEAFF. The DNA for the CDR3 is TGTGCCAGCAGTGAGCCGAGACAGTTGAACACTGAAGCTTTCTTT.

The chain employs TRBV9 and TRBJ1-1, with D uncertain. CDR1 and CDR2 from the germline V gene are SGDLS and YYNGEE. The CDR3 is 13 amino acids. The germline V and J ends were trimmed by 0 bases and 3 bases, with 6 bases remaining between them. The DNA for the CDR3 is TGTGCCAGCAGCGTAGCTCCCTACACTGAAGCTTTCTTT. This codes for CASSVAPYTEAFF. Using reference TRBV9 and TRBJ1-1 for the parts outside the CDR3, the full variable domain is DSGVTQTPKHLITATGQRVTLRCSPRSGDLSVYWYQQSLDQGLQFLIQYYNGEERAKGNILERFSAQQFPDLHSELNLSSLELGDSALYFCASSVAPYTEAFFGQGTRLTVV.